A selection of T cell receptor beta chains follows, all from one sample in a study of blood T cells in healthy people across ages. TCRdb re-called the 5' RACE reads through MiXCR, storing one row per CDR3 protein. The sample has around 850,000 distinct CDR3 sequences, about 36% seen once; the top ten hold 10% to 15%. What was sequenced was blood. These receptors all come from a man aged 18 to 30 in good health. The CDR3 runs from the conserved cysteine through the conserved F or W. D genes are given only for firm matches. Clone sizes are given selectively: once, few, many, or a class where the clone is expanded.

DNA: TGTGCCAGCAGCCCAACTCGGACAGGGAGTAAGAATGAGCAGTTCTTC
CDR3: CASSPTRTGSKNEQFF
D: TRBD1
V: TRBV7-8
size: .
J: TRBJ2-1

DNA: TGTGCCAGCAGTTCGGACGGGTGGGAGGGGATTTCACCCCTCCACTTT
CDR3: CASSSDGWEGISPLHF
D: .
V: TRBV6-5
size: few
J: TRBJ1-6

DNA: TGTGCCAGCAGCTTACGTAGCGGGGGGGGGCCACCCGGGGATACGCAGTATTTT
CDR3: CASSLRSGGGPPGDTQYF
D: TRBD2
V: TRBV7-2
size: .
J: TRBJ2-3

DNA: TGTGCCACCCGTGCCGGGACAGGGATTCGCTATGGCTACACCTTC
CDR3: CATRAGTGIRYGYTF
D: TRBD1
V: TRBV12-3/TRBV12-4
size: .
J: TRBJ1-2

DNA: TGCAGTGCTCCCCGTAGCAACACTGAAGCTTTCTTT
CDR3: CSAPRSNTEAFF
D: .
V: TRBV20-1
size: .
J: TRBJ1-1

DNA: TGCGCCAGCAGCTTGACGGGACTAGCGGCAAGCACAGATACGCAGTATTTT
CDR3: CASSLTGLAASTDTQYF
D: TRBD2
V: TRBV5-1
size: .
J: TRBJ2-3

DNA: TGTGCCAGCAGCCCCCGGACAGAACTAGCCAAAAACATTCAGTACTTC
CDR3: CASSPRTELAKNIQYF
D: .
V: TRBV11-2
size: .
J: TRBJ2-4

DNA: TGTGCCATCGCTGCTAGCGGTGCGGAGACCCAGTACTTC
CDR3: CAIAASGAETQYF
D: TRBD2
V: TRBV10-3
size: .
J: TRBJ2-5

DNA: TGTGCCAGCAGCACTCGGACGGGGAATGAGCAGTTCTTC
CDR3: CASSTRTGNEQFF
D: .
V: TRBV9
size: .
J: TRBJ2-1

DNA: TGTGCCAGCAGCGGTCGTTCGACCCTCTCCTACAATGAGCAGTTCTTC
CDR3: CASSGRSTLSYNEQFF
D: .
V: TRBV9
size: .
J: TRBJ2-1